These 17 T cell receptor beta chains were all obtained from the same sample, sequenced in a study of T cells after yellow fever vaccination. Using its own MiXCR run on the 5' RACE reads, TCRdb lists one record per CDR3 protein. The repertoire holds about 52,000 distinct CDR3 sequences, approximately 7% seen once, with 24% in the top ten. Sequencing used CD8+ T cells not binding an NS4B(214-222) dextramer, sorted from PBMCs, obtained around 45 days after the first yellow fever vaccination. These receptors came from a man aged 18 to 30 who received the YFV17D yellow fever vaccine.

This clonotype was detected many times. The CDR3 protein is CASSLWGRKITDTQYF. CDR3 bases: TGCGCCAGCAGCTTGTGGGGACGGAAGATCACAGATACGCAGTATTTT. V is TRBV5-1 and J is TRBJ2-3; the D call may be TRBD1 or TRBD2 (5 bases each). The CDR3 totals 16 residues. In germline, CDR1 is SGHRS, CDR2 YFSETQ. V lost 1 base and J lost 2, with 14 bases in between.

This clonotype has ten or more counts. Here the CDR3 DNA reads TGCAGCGTTTGGTCCGGGGGGGCGAACACCGGGGAGCTGTTTTTT. This codes for CSVWSGGANTGELFF. The chain is built from TRBV29-1 and TRBJ2-2, with 8 positions matching TRBD2. The CDR3 sequence is 15 residues long. Germline V CDR1 and CDR2: SQVTM, ANQGSEA. The V gene end was trimmed by 5 bases and the J gene end by 0 bases; junction bases not matched to a gene: 5.

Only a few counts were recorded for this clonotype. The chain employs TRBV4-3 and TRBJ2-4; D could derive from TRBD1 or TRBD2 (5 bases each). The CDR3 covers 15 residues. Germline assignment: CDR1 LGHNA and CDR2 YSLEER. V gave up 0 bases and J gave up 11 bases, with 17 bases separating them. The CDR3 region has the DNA TGCGCCAGCAGCCAAGAATACCTGAGGGGAAATGTTCAGTACTTC. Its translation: CASSQEYLRGNVQYF.

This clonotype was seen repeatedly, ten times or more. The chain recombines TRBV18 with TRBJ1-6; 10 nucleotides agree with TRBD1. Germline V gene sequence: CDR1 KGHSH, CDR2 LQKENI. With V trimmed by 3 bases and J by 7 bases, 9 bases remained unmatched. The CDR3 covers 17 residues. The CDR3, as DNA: TGTGCCAGCTCACCGGAAGTGTGGGACAGGGGCAATTCACCCCTCCACTTT. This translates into CASSPEVWDRGNSPLHF.

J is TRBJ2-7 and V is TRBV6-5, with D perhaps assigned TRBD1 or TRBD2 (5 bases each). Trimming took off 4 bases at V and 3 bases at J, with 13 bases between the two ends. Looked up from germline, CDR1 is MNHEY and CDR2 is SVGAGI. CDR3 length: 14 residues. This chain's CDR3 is CASSFGTTLYEQYV. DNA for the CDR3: TGTGCCAGCAGTTTTGGGACCACACTCTACGAGCAGTACGTC.

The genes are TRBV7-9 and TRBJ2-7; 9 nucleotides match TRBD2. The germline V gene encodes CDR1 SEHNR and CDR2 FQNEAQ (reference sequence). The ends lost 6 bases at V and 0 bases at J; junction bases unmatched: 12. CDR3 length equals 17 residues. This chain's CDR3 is CASSSALAGASSYEQYV. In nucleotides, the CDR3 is TGTGCCAGCAGTTCCGCCTTAGCGGGGGCCTCCTCCTACGAGCAGTACGTC.

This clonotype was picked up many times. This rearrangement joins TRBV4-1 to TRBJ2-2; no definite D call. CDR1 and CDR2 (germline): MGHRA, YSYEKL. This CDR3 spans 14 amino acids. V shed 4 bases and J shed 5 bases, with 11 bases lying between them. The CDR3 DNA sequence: TGCGCCAGCAGCCGCATCATGGGGACCGGGGAGCTGTTTTTT. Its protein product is CASSRIMGTGELFF.

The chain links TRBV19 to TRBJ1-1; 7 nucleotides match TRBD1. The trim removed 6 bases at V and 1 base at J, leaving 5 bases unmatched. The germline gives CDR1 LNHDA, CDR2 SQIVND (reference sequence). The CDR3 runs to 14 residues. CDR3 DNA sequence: TGTGCCAGTAGCTGGGGGACAGAGAACACTGAAGCTTTCTTT. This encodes CASSWGTENTEAFF.

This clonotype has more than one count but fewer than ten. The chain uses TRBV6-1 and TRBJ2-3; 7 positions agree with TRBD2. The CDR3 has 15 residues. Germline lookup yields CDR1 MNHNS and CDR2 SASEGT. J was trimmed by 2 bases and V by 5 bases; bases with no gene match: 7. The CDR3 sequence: CASSIGTTDTDTQYF. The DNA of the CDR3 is TGTGCCAGCAGTATCGGGACTACCGACACAGATACGCAGTATTTT.

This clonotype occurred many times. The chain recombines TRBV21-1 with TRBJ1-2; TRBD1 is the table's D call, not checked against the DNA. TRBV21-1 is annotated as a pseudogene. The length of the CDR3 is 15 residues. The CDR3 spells CAPGVPQGDNYGYTF. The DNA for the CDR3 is TGTGCCCCCGGGGTCCCCCAAGGGGACAACTATGGCTACACCTTC.

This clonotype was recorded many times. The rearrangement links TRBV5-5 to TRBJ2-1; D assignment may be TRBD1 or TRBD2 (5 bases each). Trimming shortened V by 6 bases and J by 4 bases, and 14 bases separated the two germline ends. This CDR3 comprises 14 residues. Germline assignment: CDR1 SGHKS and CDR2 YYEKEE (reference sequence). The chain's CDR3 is CASIKLGVYNEQFF. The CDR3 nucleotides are TGTGCCAGCATCAAACTAGGGGTATACAATGAGCAGTTCTTC.

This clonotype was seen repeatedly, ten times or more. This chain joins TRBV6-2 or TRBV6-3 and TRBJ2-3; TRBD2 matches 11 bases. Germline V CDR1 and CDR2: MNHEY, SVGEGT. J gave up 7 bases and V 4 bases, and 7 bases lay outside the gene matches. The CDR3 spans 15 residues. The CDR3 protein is CASSSTSGGLNTQYF. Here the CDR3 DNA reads TGTGCCAGCAGTTCAACTAGCGGGGGCTTGAATACGCAGTATTTT.

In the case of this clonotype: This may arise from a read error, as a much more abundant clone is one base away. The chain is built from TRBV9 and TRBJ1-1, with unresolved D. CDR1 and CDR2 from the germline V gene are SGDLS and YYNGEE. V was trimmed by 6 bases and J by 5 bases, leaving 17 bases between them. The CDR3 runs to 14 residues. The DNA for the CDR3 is TGTGCCAGCACGGTAGGAGGAGCGAAGACTGAAGCTTTCTTT. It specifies CASTVGGAKTEAFF.

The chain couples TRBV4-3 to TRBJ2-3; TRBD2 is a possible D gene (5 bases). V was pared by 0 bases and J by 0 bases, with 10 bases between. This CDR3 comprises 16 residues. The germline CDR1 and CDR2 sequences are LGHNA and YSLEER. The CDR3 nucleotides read TGCGCCAGCAGCCAAGAAGATGGAGGTAGCACAGATACGCAGTATTTT. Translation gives CASSQEDGGSTDTQYF.

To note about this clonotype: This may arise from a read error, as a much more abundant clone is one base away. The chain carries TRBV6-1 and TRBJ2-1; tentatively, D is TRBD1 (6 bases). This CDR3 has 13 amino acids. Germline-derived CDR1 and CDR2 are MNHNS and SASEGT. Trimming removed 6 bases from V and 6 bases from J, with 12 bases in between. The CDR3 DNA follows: TGTGCCAGCAGCCCAGCGGACAGCAATGAGCAGTTCTTC. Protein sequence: CASSPADSNEQFF.

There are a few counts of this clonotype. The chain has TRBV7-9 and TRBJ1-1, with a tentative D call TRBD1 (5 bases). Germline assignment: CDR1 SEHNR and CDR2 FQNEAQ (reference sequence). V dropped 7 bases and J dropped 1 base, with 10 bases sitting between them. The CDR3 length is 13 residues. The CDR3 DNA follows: TGTGCCAGCAACCGGGGCCCGAACACTGAAGCTTTCTTT. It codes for CASNRGPNTEAFF.

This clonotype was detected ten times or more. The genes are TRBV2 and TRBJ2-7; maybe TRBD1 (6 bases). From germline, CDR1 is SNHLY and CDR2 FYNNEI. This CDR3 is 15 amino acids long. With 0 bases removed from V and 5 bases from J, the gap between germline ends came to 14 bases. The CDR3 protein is CASSEAGRGRDEQYF. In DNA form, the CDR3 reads TGTGCCAGCAGTGAAGCTGGCAGGGGAAGGGACGAGCAGTACTTC.